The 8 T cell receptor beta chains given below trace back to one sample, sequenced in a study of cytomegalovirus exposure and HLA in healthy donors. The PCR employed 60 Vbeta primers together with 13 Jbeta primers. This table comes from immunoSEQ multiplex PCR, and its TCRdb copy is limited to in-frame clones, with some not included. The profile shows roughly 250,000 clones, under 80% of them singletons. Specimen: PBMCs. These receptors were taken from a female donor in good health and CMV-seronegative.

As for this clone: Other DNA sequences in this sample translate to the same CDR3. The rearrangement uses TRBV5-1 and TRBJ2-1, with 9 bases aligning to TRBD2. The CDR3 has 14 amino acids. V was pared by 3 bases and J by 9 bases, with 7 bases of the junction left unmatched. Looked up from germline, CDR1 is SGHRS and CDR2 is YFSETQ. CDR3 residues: CASSSVVAGVEQFF. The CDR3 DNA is TGCGCCAGCAGCTCTGTCGTAGCGGGGGTTGAGCAGTTCTTC.

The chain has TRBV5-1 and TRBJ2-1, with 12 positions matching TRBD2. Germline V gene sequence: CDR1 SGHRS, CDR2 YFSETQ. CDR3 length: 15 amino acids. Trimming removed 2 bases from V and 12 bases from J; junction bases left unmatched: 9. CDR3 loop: CASSLRLAGAQAQFF. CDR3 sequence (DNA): TGCGCCAGCAGCTTAAGACTAGCGGGAGCACAAGCGCAGTTCTTC.

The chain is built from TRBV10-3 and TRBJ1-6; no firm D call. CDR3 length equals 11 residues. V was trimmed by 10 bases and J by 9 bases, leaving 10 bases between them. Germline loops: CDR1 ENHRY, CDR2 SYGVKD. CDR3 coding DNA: TGTGCCACAAGAGGGAGTTCACCCCTCCACTTT. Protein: CATRGSSPLHF.

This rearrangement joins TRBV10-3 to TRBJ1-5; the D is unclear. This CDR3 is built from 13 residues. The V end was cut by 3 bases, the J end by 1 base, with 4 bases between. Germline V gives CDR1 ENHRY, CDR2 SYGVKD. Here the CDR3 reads CAISDRSNQPQHF. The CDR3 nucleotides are TGTGCCATCAGTGACAGGAGCAATCAGCCCCAGCATTTT.

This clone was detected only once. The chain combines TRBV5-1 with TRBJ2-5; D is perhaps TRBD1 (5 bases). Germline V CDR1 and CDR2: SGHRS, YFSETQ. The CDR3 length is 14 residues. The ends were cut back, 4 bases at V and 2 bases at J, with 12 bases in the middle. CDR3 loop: CASSTGRGQETQYF. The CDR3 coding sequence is TGCGCCAGCAGCACCGGAAGGGGACAAGAGACCCAGTACTTC.

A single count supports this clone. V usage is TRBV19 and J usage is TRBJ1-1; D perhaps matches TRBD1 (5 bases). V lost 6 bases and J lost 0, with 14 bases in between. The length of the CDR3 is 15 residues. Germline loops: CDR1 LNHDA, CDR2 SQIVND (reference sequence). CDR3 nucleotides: TGTGCCAGTAGGACGGCGCCGACAGTGAACACTGAAGCTTTCTTT. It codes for CASRTAPTVNTEAFF.

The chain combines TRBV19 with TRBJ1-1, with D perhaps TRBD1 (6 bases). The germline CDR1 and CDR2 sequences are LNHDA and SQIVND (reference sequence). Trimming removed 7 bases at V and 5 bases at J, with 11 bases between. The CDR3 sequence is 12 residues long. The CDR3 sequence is CASTHQGTEAFF. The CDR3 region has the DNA TGTGCCAGTACCCATCAGGGGACTGAAGCTTTCTTT.

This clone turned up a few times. The CDR3 loop reads CASSQTRDRNTEAFF. DNA for the CDR3: TGTGCCAGCAGTCAGACCCGGGACAGGAACACTGAAGCTTTCTTT. V gene TRBV6-5 combines with J gene TRBJ1-1; 7 bases line up with TRBD1. CDR3 length: 15 residues. V lost 5 bases to trimming and J lost 1 base; unmatched junction nucleotides: 7. Germline V gene lookup returns CDR1 MNHEY and CDR2 SVGAGI.